Listed below are T cell receptor beta chains from one sample, sequenced in a study of shared clonotypes between healthy human individuals. Libraries were prepared by immunoSEQ multiplex PCR; TCRdb keeps only in-frame clonotypes and omits some of them. Seen here are about 2.4 million clones, 90% to 95% observed once, and the top ten hold 0.36%. The sample comprised naive CD4+ T cells from PBMCs. The receptor source for this set is a man younger than 30 in good health. Some clones in this sample may be carry-over from other donors' samples. The CDR3 runs from the conserved cysteine through the conserved F or W.

>TRBV27|TRBJ2-5
CASSLRGTQETQYF
>TRBV27|TRBJ2-5
CASRGLGVQETQYF
>TRBV7-9|TRBJ2-3
CASSLGLAGVYSGTDTQYF
>TRBV7-2|TRBJ2-7
CASSLGPEQLHYEQYF
>TRBV18|TRBJ1-2
CASSPSHLDSNYGYTF
>TRBV5-5|TRBJ1-4
CASSLAQSEKLFF
>TRBV9|TRBJ2-3
CASSKGITQYF
>TRBV6-5|TRBJ2-4
CASGSGWGKNIQYF
>TRBV5-5|TRBJ2-2
CASSLEVGELFF
>TRBV18|TRBJ1-1
CASSPQQLGTGGENTEAFF
>TRBV6-5|TRBJ2-5
CASSETGTAQENQYF
>TRBV10-3|TRBJ2-1
CAISGGLGTSGYNEQFF
>TRBV30|TRBJ2-7
CASGQSYEQYF
>TRBV2|TRBJ1-1
CASSGDRNTEAFF
>TRBV28|TRBJ2-7
CASSSSTGEGFDEQYF
>TRBV4-1|.
CASSQVLRGEQYF
>TRBV7-9|TRBJ1-5
CASSLGGDSNQPQHF
>TRBV21-1|TRBJ2-3
CASSKVRGGICTDTQYF
>TRBV28|TRBJ2-5
CASGGPSETQYF
>TRBV6-5|TRBJ2-7
CASSRIAFSSYEQYF
>TRBV5-4|TRBJ1-3
CASSLPTSSGNTIYF
>TRBV30|TRBJ2-5
CAWSVWTSGWETQYF
>TRBV7-3|TRBJ2-1
CASSLIASGRAPPGNEQFF
>TRBV11-2|TRBJ2-7
CASSLIRLDTYEQYF
>TRBV7-8|TRBJ2-7
CASSLGQGVKQYF
>TRBV6-5|TRBJ1-4
CASSRPSEKLFF
>TRBV5-1|TRBJ2-5
CASSFGETQYF
>TRBV6-5|TRBJ2-7
CASSGGFEQYF
>TRBV6-1|TRBJ2-1
CASTDNRGYNEQFF
>TRBV5-4|TRBJ2-3
CASGLGFADTQYF
>TRBV10-2|TRBJ2-1
CASSETQSSYNEQFF
>TRBV6-5|TRBJ2-7
CASSYSFGTGSSEQYF
>TRBV6-6|TRBJ1-4
CASSYFRATNEKLFF
>TRBV7-9|TRBJ1-2
CASSTSLRGYTF
>TRBV9|TRBJ2-1
CASSVAGGSSYNEQFF
>TRBV10-3|TRBJ2-7
CAISRIQGGADEQYF
>TRBV2|TRBJ2-7
CASSPEEQYF
>TRBV7-3|TRBJ2-7
CASSLGDSYEQYF
>TRBV14|TRBJ2-1
CASSHRTVYNEQFF
>TRBV11-2|TRBJ2-1
CASSFRPAGEAYNEQFF
>TRBV10-3|TRBJ1-2
CAITPGGDGYTF
>TRBV18|TRBJ2-1
CASSPLDYYSYNEQFF
>TRBV15|TRBJ2-7
CATSDGYSYEQYF
>TRBV28|TRBJ2-7
CASSGTVGSYEQYF
>TRBV30|TRBJ2-7
CAWSVWDEQYF
>TRBV6-1|TRBJ2-4
CASSDTALAKNIQYF
>TRBV6-6|TRBJ2-1
CASSSGTHRNEQFF
>TRBV15|TRBJ2-3
CATSRGTAGGPYTQYF
>TRBV5-4|TRBJ2-7
CASSLRDSYEQYF
>TRBV28|TRBJ1-4
CASSLGGHNEKLFF
>TRBV29-1|TRBJ1-3
CSGNKGSDTIYF
>TRBV5-4|TRBJ2-7
CARSSGTPAWYEQYF